The present entry profiles one TCR beta chain with its context. What it recognizes is unknown. V was trimmed by 2 bases and J by 0 bases, leaving 10 bases between them. Germline CDR1 SGHRS, CDR2 YFSETQ. This CDR3 region has 15 residues. Researchers divided each subset's genomic DNA evenly across several immunoSEQ plates. The data were produced by immunoSEQ multiplex PCR, yet TCRdb's version contains in-frame clones alone and is incomplete. The data show over 850,000 clones, about 80% seen once. The split of CD4+ cells yielded CD45RA+ naive and CD45RA-negative memory subsets. The data originate from a study of shared clonotypes between healthy human individuals. Study-wide points: It was the non-shared clonotypes that had lower generation probabilities than clonotypes shared by all four donors. About 5% of naive CD4 clonotypes were shared across several donors.

Sequenced input: memory CD4+ T cells from PBMCs. Described subset: CD45RA-negative fraction. V gene TRBV5-1 combines with J gene TRBJ2-3, with D perhaps matching TRBD1 (5 bases). This clonotype originated in a man aged 18 to 35 in good health. Some clones in this sample may be carry-over from other donors' samples. This CDR3 reads CASSLGVLSTDTQYF. CDR3 DNA: TGCGCCAGCAGCTTAGGGGTTTTAAGCACAGATACGCAGTATTTT. Using reference TRBV5-1 and TRBJ2-3 for the parts outside the CDR3, the full variable domain is KAGVTQTPRYLIKTRGQQVTLSCSPISGHRSVSWYQQTPGQGLQFLFEYFSETQRNKGNFPGRFSGRQFSNSRSEMNVSTLELGDSALYLCASSLGVLSTDTQYFGPGTRLTVL.